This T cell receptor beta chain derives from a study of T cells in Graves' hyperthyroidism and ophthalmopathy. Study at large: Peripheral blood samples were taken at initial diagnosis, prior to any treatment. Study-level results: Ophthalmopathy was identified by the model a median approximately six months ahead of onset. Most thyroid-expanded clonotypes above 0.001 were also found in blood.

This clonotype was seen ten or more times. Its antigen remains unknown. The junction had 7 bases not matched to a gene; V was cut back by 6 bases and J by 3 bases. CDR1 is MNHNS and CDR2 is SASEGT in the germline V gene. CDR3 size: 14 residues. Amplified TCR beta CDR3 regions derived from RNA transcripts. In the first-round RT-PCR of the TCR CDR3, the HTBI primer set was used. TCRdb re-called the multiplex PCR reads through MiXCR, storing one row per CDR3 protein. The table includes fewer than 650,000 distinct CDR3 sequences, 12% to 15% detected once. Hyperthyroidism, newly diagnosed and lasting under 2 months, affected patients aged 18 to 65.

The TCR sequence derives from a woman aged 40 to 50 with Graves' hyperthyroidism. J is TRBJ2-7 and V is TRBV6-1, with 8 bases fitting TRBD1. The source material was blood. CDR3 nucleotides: TGTGCCAGCAGCCGGACAGGGACGCTCTACGAGCAGTACTTC. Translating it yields CASSRTGTLYEQYF.